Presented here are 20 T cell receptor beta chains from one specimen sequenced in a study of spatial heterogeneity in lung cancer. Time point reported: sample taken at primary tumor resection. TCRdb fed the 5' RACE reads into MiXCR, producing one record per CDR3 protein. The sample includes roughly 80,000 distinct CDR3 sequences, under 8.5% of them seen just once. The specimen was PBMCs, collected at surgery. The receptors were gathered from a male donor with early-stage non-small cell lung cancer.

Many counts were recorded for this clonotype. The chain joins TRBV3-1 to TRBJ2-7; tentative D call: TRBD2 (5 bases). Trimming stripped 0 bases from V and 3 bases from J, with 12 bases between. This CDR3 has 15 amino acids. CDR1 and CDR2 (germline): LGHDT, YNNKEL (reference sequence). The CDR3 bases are TGTGCCAGCAGCCAAGATTCTCCGGGGTTCTACGAGCAGTACTTC. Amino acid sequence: CASSQDSPGFYEQYF.

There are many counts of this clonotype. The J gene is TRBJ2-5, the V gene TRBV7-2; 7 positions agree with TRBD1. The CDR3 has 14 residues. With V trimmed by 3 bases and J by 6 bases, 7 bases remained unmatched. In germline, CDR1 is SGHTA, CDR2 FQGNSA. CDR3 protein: CASSLDRPLQTQYF. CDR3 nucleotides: TGTGCCAGCAGCTTGGACAGGCCTTTACAGACCCAGTACTTC.

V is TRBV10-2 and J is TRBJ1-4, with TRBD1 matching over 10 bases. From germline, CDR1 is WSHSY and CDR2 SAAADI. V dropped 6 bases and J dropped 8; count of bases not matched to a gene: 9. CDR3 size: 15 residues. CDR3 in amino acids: CASRSVDRGFEKLFF. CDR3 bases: TGCGCCAGCAGGTCGGTGGACAGGGGGTTCGAAAAACTGTTTTTT.

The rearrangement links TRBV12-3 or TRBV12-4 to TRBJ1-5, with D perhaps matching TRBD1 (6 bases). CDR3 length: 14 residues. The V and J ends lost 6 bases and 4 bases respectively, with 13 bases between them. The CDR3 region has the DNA TGTGCCAGCAGCCGGACAGCCCCGAATCAGCCCCAGCATTTT. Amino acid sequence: CASSRTAPNQPQHF.

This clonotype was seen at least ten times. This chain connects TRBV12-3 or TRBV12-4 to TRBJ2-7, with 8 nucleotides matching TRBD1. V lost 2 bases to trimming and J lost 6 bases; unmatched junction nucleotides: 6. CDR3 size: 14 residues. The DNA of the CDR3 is TGTGCCAGCAGTTTATCCACAGGGGGGCGCGAGCAGTACTTC. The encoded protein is CASSLSTGGREQYF.

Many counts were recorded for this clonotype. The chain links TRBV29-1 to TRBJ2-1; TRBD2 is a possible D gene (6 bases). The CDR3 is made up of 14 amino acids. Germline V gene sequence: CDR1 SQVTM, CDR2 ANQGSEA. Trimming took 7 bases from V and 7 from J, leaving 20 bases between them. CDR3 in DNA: TGCAGCGCGGACTCTCCGGGGGTGAGGAATGAGCAGTTCTTC. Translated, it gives CSADSPGVRNEQFF.

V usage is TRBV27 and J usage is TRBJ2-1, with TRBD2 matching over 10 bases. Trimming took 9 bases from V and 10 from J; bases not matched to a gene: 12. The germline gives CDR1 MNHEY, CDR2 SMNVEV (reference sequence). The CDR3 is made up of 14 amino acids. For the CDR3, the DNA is TGTGCCAGTCAGCGGGAGGGCCCGGTCCGGGAGCAGTTCTTC. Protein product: CASQREGPVREQFF.

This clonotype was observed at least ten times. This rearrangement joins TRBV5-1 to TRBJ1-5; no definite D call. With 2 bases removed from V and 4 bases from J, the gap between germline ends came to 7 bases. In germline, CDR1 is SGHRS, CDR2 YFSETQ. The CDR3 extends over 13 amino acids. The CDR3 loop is CASSLRGNQPQHF. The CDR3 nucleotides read TGCGCCAGCAGCTTACGGGGAAATCAGCCCCAGCATTTT.

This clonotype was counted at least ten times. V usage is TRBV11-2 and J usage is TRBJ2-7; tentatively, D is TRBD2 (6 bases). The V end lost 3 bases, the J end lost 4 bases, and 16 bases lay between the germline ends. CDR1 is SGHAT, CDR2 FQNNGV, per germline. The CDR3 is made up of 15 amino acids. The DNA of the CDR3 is TGTGCCAGCAGCTTGGGTTTACGGGAGCTGTACGAGCAGTACTTC. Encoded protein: CASSLGLRELYEQYF.

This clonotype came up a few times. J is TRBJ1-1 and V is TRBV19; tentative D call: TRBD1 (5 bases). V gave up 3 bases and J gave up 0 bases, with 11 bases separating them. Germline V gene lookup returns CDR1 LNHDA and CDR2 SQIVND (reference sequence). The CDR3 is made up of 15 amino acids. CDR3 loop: CASSIPGGMNTEAFF. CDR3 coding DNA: TGTGCCAGTAGTATTCCCGGGGGGATGAACACTGAAGCTTTCTTT.

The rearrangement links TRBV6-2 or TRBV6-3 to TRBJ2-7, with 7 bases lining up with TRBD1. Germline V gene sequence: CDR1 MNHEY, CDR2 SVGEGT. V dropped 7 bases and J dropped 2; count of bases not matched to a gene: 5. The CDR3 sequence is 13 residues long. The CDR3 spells CASTDRVAYEQYF. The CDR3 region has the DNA TGTGCCAGCACCGACAGGGTCGCCTACGAGCAGTACTTC.

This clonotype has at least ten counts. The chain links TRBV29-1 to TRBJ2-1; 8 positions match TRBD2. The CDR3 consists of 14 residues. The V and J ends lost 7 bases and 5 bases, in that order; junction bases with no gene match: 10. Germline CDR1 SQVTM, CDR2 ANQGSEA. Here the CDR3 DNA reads TGCAGCGGAGGGGCGGGAGGAGCCGACAATGAGCAGTTCTTC. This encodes CSGGAGGADNEQFF.

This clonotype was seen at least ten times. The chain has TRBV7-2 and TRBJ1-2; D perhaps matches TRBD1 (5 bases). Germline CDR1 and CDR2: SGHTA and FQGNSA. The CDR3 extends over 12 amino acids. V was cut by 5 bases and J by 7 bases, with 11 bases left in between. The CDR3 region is CASSRRDAGYTF. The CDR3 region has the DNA TGTGCCAGCAGCCGAAGGGACGCTGGCTACACCTTC.

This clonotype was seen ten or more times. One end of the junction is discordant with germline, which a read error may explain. The CDR3 region is CASTPWDSQVHF. Written as DNA, the CDR3 is TGTGCCAGCACCCCTTGGGACTCCCAAGTACATTTT. The chain uses TRBV7-9 and TRBJ2-3; a weak D match, TRBD2 (6 bases). The CDR3 runs 12 residues. CDR1 is SEHNR and CDR2 is FQNEAQ in the germline V gene (reference sequence).

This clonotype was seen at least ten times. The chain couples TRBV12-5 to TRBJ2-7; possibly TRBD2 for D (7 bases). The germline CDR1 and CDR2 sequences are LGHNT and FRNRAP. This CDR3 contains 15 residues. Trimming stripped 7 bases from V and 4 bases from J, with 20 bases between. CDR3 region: CASAWREGGGYEQYF. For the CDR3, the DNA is TGTGCTAGTGCCTGGCGGGAAGGGGGAGGGTACGAGCAGTACTTC. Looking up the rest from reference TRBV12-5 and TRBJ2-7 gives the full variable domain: DARVTQTPRHKVTEMGQEVTMRCQPILGHNTVFWYRQTMMQGLELLAYFRNRAPLDDSGMPKDRFSAEMPDATLATLKIQPSEPRDSAVYFCASAWREGGGYEQYFGPGTRLTVT.

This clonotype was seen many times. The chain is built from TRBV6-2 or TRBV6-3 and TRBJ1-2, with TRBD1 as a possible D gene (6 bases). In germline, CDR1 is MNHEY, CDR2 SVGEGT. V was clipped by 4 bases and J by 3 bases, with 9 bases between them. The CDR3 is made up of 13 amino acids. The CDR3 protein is CASSSAGDYGYTF. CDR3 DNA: TGTGCCAGCAGTTCCGCAGGGGACTATGGCTACACCTTC.

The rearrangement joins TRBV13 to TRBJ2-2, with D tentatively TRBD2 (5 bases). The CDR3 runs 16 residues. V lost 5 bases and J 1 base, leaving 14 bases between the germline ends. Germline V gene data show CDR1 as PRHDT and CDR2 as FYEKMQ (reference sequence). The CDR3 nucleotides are TGTGCCAGCAGCATTCGGACTCATCAGAACACCGGGGAGCTGTTTTTT. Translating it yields CASSIRTHQNTGELFF.

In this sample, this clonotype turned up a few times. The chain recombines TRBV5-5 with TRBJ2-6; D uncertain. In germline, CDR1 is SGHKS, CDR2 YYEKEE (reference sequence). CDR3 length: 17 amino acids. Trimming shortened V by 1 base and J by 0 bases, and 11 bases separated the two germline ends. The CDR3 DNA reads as TGTGCCAGCAGCTTGAAAGGCGGTAGCTCTGGGGCCAACGTCCTGACTTTC. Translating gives CASSLKGGSSGANVLTF.

Here the CDR3 reads CASTYGRDGYTF. For the CDR3, the DNA is TGTGCCAGTACTTACGGACGAGATGGCTACACCTTC. The V and J genes are TRBV19 and TRBJ1-2, with D hard to call. The CDR3 loop spans 12 amino acids. Looked up from germline, CDR1 is LNHDA and CDR2 is SQIVND (reference sequence). Trimming cost V 7 bases and J 6 bases, with 12 bases left between them.

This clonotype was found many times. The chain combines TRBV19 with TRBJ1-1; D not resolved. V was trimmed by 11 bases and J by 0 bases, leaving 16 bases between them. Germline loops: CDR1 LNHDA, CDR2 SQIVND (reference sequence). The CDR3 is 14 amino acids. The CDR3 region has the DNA TGTGCCGCCCGGACTCCTGCCATGAACACTGAAGCTTTCTTT. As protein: CAARTPAMNTEAFF.